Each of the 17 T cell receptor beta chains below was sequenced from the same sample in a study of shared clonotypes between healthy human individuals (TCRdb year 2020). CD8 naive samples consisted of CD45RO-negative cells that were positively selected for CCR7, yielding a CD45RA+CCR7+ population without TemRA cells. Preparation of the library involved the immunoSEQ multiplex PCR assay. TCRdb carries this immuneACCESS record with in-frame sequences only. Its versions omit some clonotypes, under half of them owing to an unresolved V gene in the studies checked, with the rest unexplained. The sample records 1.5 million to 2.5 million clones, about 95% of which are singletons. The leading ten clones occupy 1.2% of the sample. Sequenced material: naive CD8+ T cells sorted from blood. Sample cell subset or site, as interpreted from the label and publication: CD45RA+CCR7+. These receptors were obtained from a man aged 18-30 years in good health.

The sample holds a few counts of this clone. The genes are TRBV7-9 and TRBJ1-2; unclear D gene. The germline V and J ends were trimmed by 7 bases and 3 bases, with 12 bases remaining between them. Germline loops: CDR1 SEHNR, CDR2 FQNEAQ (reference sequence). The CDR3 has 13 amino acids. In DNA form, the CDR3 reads TGTGCCAGCACCTCCGACGGCTACTATGGCTACACCTTC. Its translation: CASTSDGYYGYTF. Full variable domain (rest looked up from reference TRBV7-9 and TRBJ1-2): DTGVSQNPRHKITKRGQNVTFRCDPISEHNRLYWYRQTLGQGPEFLTYFQNEAQLEKSRLLSDRFSAERPKGSFSTLEIQRTEQGDSAMYLCASTSDGYYGYTFGSGTRLTVV.

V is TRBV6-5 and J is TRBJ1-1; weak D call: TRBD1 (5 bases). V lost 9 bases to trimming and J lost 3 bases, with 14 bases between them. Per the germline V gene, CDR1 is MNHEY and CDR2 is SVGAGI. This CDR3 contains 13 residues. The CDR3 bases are TGTGCCAGTTTAGGGTCAGGGTACACTGAAGCTTTCTTT. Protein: CASLGSGYTEAFF.

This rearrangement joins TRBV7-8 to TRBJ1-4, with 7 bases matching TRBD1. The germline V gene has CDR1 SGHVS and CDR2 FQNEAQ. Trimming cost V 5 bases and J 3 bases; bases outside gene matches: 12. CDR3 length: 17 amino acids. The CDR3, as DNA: TGTGCCAGCAGCCCTTTATTCGGACAGGCTTCTAATGAAAAACTGTTTTTT. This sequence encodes CASSPLFGQASNEKLFF. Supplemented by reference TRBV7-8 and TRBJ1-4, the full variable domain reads GAGVSQSPRYKVAKRGQDVALRCDPISGHVSLFWYQQALGQGPEFLTYFQNEAQLDKSGLPSDRFFAERPEGSVSTLKIQRTQQEDSAVYLCASSPLFGQASNEKLFFGSGTQLSVL.

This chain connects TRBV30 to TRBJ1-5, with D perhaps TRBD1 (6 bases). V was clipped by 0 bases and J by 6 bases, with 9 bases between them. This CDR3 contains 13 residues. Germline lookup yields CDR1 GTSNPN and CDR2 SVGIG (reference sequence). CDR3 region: CAWSVGGSQPQHF. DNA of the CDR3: TGTGCCTGGAGTGTAGGGGGATCTCAGCCCCAGCATTTT.

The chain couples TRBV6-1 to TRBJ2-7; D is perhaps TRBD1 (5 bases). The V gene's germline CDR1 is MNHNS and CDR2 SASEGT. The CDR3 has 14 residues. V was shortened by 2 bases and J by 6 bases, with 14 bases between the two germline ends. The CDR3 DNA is TGTGCCAGCAGTGAACCAGGGTTCCCACTCGAGCAGTACTTC. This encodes CASSEPGFPLEQYF.

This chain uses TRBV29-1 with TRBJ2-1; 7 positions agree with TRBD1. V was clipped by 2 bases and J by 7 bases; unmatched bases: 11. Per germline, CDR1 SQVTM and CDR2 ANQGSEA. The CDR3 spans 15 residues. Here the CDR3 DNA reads TGCAGCGTTGAATTGCCGAGGGGGCTTATAAATGAGCAGTTCTTC. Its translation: CSVELPRGLINEQFF.

CDR3 coding DNA: TGCAGCGCCCGAGGGTTTATTGGCCAAGAGACCCAGTACTTC. Translating it yields CSARGFIGQETQYF. The V and J genes are TRBV29-1 and TRBJ2-5, with D possibly matching TRBD2 (5 bases). In germline, CDR1 is SQVTM, CDR2 ANQGSEA. V gave up 7 bases and J gave up 1 base, with 16 bases separating them. CDR3 length equals 14 residues.

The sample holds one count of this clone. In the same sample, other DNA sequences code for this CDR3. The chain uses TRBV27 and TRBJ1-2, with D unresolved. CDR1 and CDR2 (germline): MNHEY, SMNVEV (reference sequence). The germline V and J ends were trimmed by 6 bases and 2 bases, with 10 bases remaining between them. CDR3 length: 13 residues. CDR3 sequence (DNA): TGTGCCAGCAGCCCATCACCAAACTATGGCTACACCTTC. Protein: CASSPSPNYGYTF.

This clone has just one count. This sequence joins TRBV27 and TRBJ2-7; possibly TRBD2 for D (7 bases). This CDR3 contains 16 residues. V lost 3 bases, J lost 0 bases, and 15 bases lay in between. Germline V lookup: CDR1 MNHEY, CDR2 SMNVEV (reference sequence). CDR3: CASSFSWGGRSYEQYF. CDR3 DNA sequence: TGTGCCAGCAGTTTTTCTTGGGGGGGCCGCTCCTACGAGCAGTACTTC.

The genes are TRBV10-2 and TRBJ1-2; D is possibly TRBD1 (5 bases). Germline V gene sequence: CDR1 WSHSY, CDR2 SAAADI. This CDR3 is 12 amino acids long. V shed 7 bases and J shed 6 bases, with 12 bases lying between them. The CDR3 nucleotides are TGCGCCAGCATTTCGGGAGGGGATGGCTACACCTTC. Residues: CASISGGDGYTF.

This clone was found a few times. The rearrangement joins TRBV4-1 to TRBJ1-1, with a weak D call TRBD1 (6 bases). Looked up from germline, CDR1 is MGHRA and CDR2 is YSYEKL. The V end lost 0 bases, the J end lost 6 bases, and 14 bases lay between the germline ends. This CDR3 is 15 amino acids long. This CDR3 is CASSQEPGVGAEAFF. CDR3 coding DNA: TGCGCCAGCAGCCAAGAGCCAGGGGTCGGGGCTGAAGCTTTCTTT.

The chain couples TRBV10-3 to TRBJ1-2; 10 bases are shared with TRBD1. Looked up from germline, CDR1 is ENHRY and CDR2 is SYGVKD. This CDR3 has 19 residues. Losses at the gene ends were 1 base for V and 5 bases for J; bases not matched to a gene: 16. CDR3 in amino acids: CAISELSEDRGNYWYGYTF. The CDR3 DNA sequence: TGTGCCATCAGTGAGTTATCTGAGGACAGGGGGAACTATTGGTATGGCTACACCTTC.

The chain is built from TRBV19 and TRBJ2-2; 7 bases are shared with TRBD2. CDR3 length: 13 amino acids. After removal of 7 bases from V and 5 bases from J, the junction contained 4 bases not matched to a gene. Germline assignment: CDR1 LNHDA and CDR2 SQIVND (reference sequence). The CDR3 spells CASTRGVTGELFF. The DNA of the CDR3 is TGTGCCAGTACCCGGGGGGTAACCGGGGAGCTGTTTTTT.

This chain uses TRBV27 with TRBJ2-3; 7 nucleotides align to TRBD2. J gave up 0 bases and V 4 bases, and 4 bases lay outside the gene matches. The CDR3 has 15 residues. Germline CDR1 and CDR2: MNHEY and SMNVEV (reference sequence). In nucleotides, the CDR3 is TGTGCCAGCAGTTGGGGGGGTCCCAGCACAGATACGCAGTATTTT. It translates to CASSWGGPSTDTQYF.

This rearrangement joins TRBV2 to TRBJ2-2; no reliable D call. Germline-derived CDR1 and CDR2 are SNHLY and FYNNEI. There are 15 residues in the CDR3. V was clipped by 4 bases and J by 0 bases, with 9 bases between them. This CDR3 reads CASSGIASNTGELFF. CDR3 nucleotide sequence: TGTGCCAGCAGTGGGATAGCTTCGAACACCGGGGAGCTGTTTTTT.

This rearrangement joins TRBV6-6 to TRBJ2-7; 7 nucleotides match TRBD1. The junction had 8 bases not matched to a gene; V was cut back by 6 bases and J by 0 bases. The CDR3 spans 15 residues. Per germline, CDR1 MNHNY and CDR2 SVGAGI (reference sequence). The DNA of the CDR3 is TGTGCCAGCAGAGAGGGGGCAGGTCTCTCCTACGAGCAGTACTTC. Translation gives CASREGAGLSYEQYF.

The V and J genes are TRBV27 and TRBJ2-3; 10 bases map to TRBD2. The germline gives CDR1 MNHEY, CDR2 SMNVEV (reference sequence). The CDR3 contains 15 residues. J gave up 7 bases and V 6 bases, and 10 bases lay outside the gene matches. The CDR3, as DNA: TGTGCCAGCAGCTACAAGCGGGGGGGCGGAAATACGCAGTATTTT. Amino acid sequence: CASSYKRGGGNTQYF.